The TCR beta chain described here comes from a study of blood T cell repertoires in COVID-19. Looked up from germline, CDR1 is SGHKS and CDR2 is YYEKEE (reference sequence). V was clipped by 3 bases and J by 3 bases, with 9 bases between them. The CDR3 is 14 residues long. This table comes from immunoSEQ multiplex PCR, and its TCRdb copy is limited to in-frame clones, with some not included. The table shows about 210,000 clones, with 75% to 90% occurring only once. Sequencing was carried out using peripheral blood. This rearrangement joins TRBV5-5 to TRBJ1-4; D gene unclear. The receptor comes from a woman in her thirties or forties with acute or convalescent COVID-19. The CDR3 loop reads CASSWAGSNEKLFF. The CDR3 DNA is TGTGCCAGCAGCTGGGCGGGATCTAATGAAAAACTGTTTTTT.